What follows are 14 T cell receptor beta chains derived from one specimen sequenced in a study of CD8+CD57+ T cells in acquired aplastic anemia. TCR beta VDJ and CDR3 profiling used genomic DNA as template. TCRdb itself ran the reads through MiXCR, one entry per CDR3 protein. In the table there are about 290,000 distinct CDR3 sequences, about three fifths of which are singletons. CD8+CD57+ cell expansion, shown by flow cytometry, had occurred in the patients selected for sequencing. Material for sequencing was sorted CD4+, CD8+, or CD8+CD57+ T cells (not recorded which) from PBMCs. The receptors originated from a human donor with aplastic anemia.

This chain connects TRBV19 to TRBJ1-4; perhaps TRBD1 as D (5 bases). Germline V CDR1 and CDR2: LNHDA, SQIVND (reference sequence). The CDR3 sequence is 14 residues long. Trimming left V 3 bases short and J 7 bases short, with 12 bases between. The CDR3 loop is CASSIGDLGEKLFF. For the CDR3, the DNA is TGTGCCAGTAGTATCGGGGACTTGGGTGAAAAACTGTTTTTT.

This clonotype was recorded many times. The chain links TRBV25-1 to TRBJ2-1; 7 bases align to TRBD1. CDR1 is MGHDK and CDR2 is SYGVNS in the germline V gene. J gave up 6 bases and V 3 bases, and 8 bases lay outside the gene matches. The CDR3 is made up of 15 amino acids. Here the CDR3 reads CASSDNRDRGNEQFF. CDR3 sequence (DNA): TGTGCCAGCAGTGACAACCGGGACAGAGGCAATGAGCAGTTCTTC.

This clonotype was seen more than once but under ten times. The chain combines TRBV5-4 with TRBJ2-3, with D maybe TRBD2 (6 bases). V was cut by 0 bases and J by 6 bases, with 17 bases left in between. This CDR3 is built from 16 residues. Germline CDR1 and CDR2: SGHNT and YYREEE (reference sequence). The CDR3 loop is CASSLASAPARDTQYF. The CDR3 DNA reads TGTGCCAGCAGCTTGGCTAGCGCGCCCGCCAGGGATACGCAGTATTTT.

V usage is TRBV4-1 and J usage is TRBJ2-7; possible D gene TRBD2, 5 bases. This CDR3 spans 16 amino acids. Germline-derived CDR1 and CDR2 are MGHRA and YSYEKL. The V end was cut by 3 bases, the J end by 7 bases, with 22 bases between. This CDR3 reads CASSQDRTIPSGEQYF. The CDR3 DNA is TGCGCCAGCAGCCAGGACCGAACTATACCGTCGGGGGAGCAGTACTTC.

The J gene is TRBJ2-7, the V gene TRBV10-3; D might be TRBD2 (6 bases). From germline, CDR1 is ENHRY and CDR2 SYGVKD. The CDR3 consists of 13 residues. Trimming left V 6 bases short and J 11 bases short, with 20 bases between. The chain's CDR3 is CAIRGDRSWREYF. The CDR3 DNA is TGTGCCATCAGAGGGGACCGCTCGTGGAGGGAGTACTTC.

A remark on this clonotype: It may be a read error: a sequence one base away is much more abundant. The rearrangement joins TRBV5-6 to TRBJ2-7; 10 bases align to TRBD1. This CDR3 has 15 residues. V gave up 4 bases and J gave up 7 bases; unmatched junction bases: 11. Germline V gene lookup returns CDR1 SGHDT and CDR2 YYEEEE. CDR3 nucleotides: TGTGCCAGCAGCCAAGGTATAGGACAGGGGGGGGAGCAGTACTTC. Translating gives CASSQGIGQGGEQYF.

Regarding this clonotype: An end of the junction does not agree with germline; a read error may underlie this. The chain combines TRBV2 with TRBJ1-1, with 9 nucleotides matching TRBD1. This CDR3 is built from 11 residues. CDR1 SNHLY and CDR2 FYNNEI come from the germline V gene. The CDR3 loop is CASSRGTGNSF. The DNA of the CDR3 is TGTGCCAGCAGTAGAGGGACAGGGAACAGCTTT. Based on the CDR3 plus reference TRBV2 and TRBJ1-1, the full variable domain is EPEVTQTPSHQVTQMGQEVILRCVPISNHLYFYWYRQILGQKVEFLVSFYNNEISEKSEIFDDQFSVERPDGSNFTLKIRSTKLEDSAMYFCASSRGTGNSFGQGTRLTVV.

This clonotype was seen ten or more times. The V gene is TRBV7-9, the J gene TRBJ1-5; no definite D call. Germline V gene sequence: CDR1 SEHNR, CDR2 FQNEAQ (reference sequence). The CDR3 consists of 12 residues. V lost 5 bases to trimming and J lost 4 bases, with 6 bases between them. The CDR3: CASSPDNQPQHF. The CDR3 DNA reads TGTGCCAGCAGCCCGGATAATCAGCCCCAGCATTTT.

The sample holds many counts of this clonotype. The chain joins TRBV11-2 to TRBJ2-7, with D perhaps being TRBD1 or TRBD2 (6 bases each). This CDR3 comprises 21 residues. Germline V gene sequence: CDR1 SGHAT, CDR2 FQNNGV. V lost 0 bases and J lost 0, with 27 bases in between. CDR3 residues: CASSLDLPTGTSYIISYEQYF. The CDR3 bases are TGTGCCAGCAGCTTAGATTTACCTACAGGGACTTCCTATATAATCTCCTACGAGCAGTACTTC.

This clonotype was seen ten or more times. The CDR3 here is CASSFASGDQETQYF. Here the CDR3 DNA reads TGTGCCAGCAGCTTCGCTAGCGGGGACCAAGAGACCCAGTACTTC. This chain connects TRBV5-5 to TRBJ2-5; TRBD2 agrees at 9 bases. Germline CDR1 SGHKS, CDR2 YYEKEE (reference sequence). The CDR3 covers 15 residues. V lost 2 bases, J lost 0 bases, and 2 bases stayed unmatched.

The J gene is TRBJ2-7, the V gene TRBV7-9; 11 positions match TRBD2. The trim removed 5 bases at V and 5 bases at J, leaving 17 bases unmatched. Germline CDR1 SEHNR, CDR2 FQNEAQ (reference sequence). The CDR3 runs 18 residues. CDR3 sequence (DNA): TGTGCCAGCAGCCGCCCCGAGGCTAGCGGGGGGATAACTGACGAGCAGTACTTC. It is translated as CASSRPEASGGITDEQYF.

The chain joins TRBV11-3 to TRBJ2-1; 7 nucleotides match TRBD1. The germline V gene encodes CDR1 SGHNT and CDR2 YENEEA. The CDR3 spans 15 residues. The V segment lost 2 bases and the J segment 7 bases; nucleotides outside the gene matches: 8. The CDR3 region is CASSLSGTAWNEQFF. CDR3 coding DNA: TGTGCCAGCAGCTTATCCGGGACAGCCTGGAATGAGCAGTTCTTC.

V and J are TRBV9 and TRBJ2-1, with 8 bases that match TRBD1. The CDR3 totals 17 residues. Germline V gene sequence: CDR1 SGDLS, CDR2 YYNGEE. The trim removed 4 bases at V and 7 bases at J, leaving 16 bases unmatched. CDR3 in amino acids: CASSSRKGTGRENEQFF. The CDR3 DNA sequence: TGTGCCAGCAGCTCACGAAAAGGGACAGGTCGTGAAAATGAGCAGTTCTTC.

The chain combines TRBV7-3 with TRBJ2-7; D ambiguous. The CDR3 runs to 15 residues. Germline V gene data show CDR1 as SGHTA and CDR2 as FQGTGA. Trimming cost V 5 bases and J 5 bases, with 19 bases left between them. The CDR3 loop is CASSPAAAPVHEQYF. Written as DNA, the CDR3 is TGTGCCAGCAGCCCCGCCGCAGCCCCCGTTCACGAGCAGTACTTC.